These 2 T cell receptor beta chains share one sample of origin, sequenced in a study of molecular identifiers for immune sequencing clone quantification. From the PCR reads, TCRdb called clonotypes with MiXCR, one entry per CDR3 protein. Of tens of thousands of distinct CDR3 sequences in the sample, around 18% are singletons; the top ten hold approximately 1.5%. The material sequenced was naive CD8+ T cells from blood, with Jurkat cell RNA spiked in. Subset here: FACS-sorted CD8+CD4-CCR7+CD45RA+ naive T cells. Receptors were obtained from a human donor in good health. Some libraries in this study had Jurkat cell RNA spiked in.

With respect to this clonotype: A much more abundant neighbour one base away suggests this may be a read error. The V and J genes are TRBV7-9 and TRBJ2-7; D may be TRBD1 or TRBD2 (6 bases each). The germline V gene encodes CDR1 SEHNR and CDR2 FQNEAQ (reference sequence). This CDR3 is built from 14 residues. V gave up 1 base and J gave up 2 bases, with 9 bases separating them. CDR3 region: CASSLVGGTYEQYF. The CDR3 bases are TGTGCCAGCAGCTTAGTGGGGGGCACCTACGAGCAGTACTTC.

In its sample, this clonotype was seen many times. The DNA of the CDR3 is TGTGCCTGGAGTGTATCAGGGGCCACTGAAGCTTTCTTT. Protein sequence: CAWSVSGATEAFF. The chain employs TRBV30 and TRBJ1-1, with a possible D match to TRBD1 (6 bases). V lost 0 bases to trimming and J lost 4 bases, with 9 bases between them. The CDR3 is made up of 13 amino acids. Per germline, CDR1 GTSNPN and CDR2 SVGIG (reference sequence).